Each of the 8 T cell receptor beta chains below was sequenced from the same sample in a study of blood T cells in healthy people across ages. Sample-barcoded 5' priming and a J-beta primer mix drove a second PCR of roughly 7 to 11 cycles. Via MiXCR, TCRdb re-called the 5' RACE reads, giving one row per CDR3 protein. The sample includes 270,000 or so distinct CDR3 sequences, 25% to 30% seen only once; the top ten take around 29%. The material sequenced was blood. The receptors were sampled from a woman between 70 and 85 years old in good health.

This clonotype was observed at least ten times. The gene calls are TRBV5-1 and TRBJ2-5, with 10 bases that match TRBD2. Germline CDR1 is SGHRS and CDR2 is YFSETQ. This CDR3 comprises 15 residues. Trimming cost V 4 bases and J 3 bases; bases outside gene matches: 6. CDR3 in amino acids: CASSVGLAVKETQYF. CDR3 DNA: TGCGCCAGCAGCGTAGGACTAGCGGTAAAAGAGACCCAGTACTTC.

This clonotype was found many times. The chain carries TRBV10-2 and TRBJ1-1; D not certain. This CDR3 region has 14 residues. V shed 0 bases and J shed 1 base, with 6 bases lying between them. Germline V lookup: CDR1 WSHSY, CDR2 SAAADI. The CDR3 DNA reads as TGCGCCAGCAGTGAGTCGAGTGGGAACACTGAAGCTTTCTTT. Residues: CASSESSGNTEAFF.

The gene calls are TRBV3-1 and TRBJ1-4; D unresolved. V lost 2 bases and J 0 bases, leaving 7 bases between the germline ends. This CDR3 spans 15 amino acids. CDR1 and CDR2 (germline): LGHDT, YNNKEL (reference sequence). The CDR3 here is CASSQQVTTNEKLFF. The CDR3 bases are TGTGCCAGCAGCCAACAGGTTACAACTAATGAAAAACTGTTTTTT. Using reference TRBV3-1 and TRBJ1-4 for the parts outside the CDR3, the full variable domain is DTAVSQTPKYLVTQMGNDKSIKCEQNLGHDTMYWYKQDSKKFLKIMFSYNNKELIINETVPNRFSPKSPDKAHLNLHINSLELGDSAVYFCASSQQVTTNEKLFFGSGTQLSVL.

The chain is built from TRBV20-1 and TRBJ1-4; D unresolved. The CDR3 loop spans 13 amino acids. V dropped 4 bases and J dropped 4 bases, with 10 bases sitting between them. The germline V gene has CDR1 DFQATT and CDR2 SNEGSKA (reference sequence). The chain's CDR3 is CSAKRNSNEKLFF. CDR3 nucleotides: TGCAGTGCTAAGCGAAACAGTAATGAAAAACTGTTTTTT.

This clonotype has only a few counts. The chain employs TRBV29-1 and TRBJ2-1; a weak D match, TRBD1 (6 bases). Trimming shortened V by 6 bases and J by 0 bases, and 15 bases separated the two germline ends. Germline values: CDR1 SQVTM, CDR2 ANQGSEA. This CDR3 contains 15 residues. The CDR3 is CSVPDRLSSYNEQFF. The DNA for the CDR3 is TGCAGCGTCCCGGACAGATTAAGCTCCTACAATGAGCAGTTCTTC.

This clonotype was detected only a few times. The chain uses TRBV4-2 and TRBJ2-7, with D unresolved. CDR3 length: 16 residues. Trimming cost V 1 base and J 7 bases, with 20 bases left between them. Germline CDR1 reads LGHNA; CDR2 reads YNFKEQ. The CDR3 nucleotides are TGTGCCAGCAGCCAAGGCGCCGAATTCAGCGTCAATGAGCAGTACTTC. As protein: CASSQGAEFSVNEQYF.

The chain combines TRBV7-2 with TRBJ1-4; D is ambiguous. Trimming cost V 1 base and J 7 bases, with 13 bases left between them. Germline CDR1 and CDR2: SGHTA and FQGNSA. The length of the CDR3 is 15 residues. The CDR3 DNA reads as TGTGCCAGCAGCTTAGTACGGCAGAGCAGTGAAAAACTGTTTTTT. Translating gives CASSLVRQSSEKLFF.

This clonotype was detected a few times. V and J are TRBV11-2 and TRBJ2-5; D ambiguous. Deletions cut 1 base from V and 3 bases from J, with 12 bases between. The CDR3 contains 15 residues. Germline V gene lookup returns CDR1 SGHAT and CDR2 FQNNGV. CDR3 DNA: TGTGCCAGCAGCTTAGGGATGCGGAGTGAAGAGACCCAGTACTTC. Its translation: CASSLGMRSEETQYF.